The 11 T cell receptor beta chains given below trace back to one sample, sequenced in a study of T cells in Graves' hyperthyroidism and ophthalmopathy. Template material for amplifying TCR beta CDR3 regions consisted of RNA transcripts. When the TCR CDR3 underwent first-round RT-PCR, the HTBI primer set was used. TCRdb reanalysed the multiplex PCR reads using MiXCR and keeps one entry per CDR3 protein. In the table there are around 490,000 distinct CDR3 sequences, approximately 20% of which are singletons. The sample taken for sequencing was blood. The receptors originated from a man in his forties or fifties with Graves' ophthalmopathy.

Ten or more counts support this clonotype. The rearrangement joins TRBV20-1 to TRBJ2-1; 7 positions match TRBD2. The CDR3 extends over 14 amino acids. Germline V gives CDR1 DFQATT, CDR2 SNEGSKA (reference sequence). Germline trimming cut 6 bases from V and 6 bases from J; bases unmatched to any gene: 11. The CDR3 DNA reads as TGCAGTGCCCCCGTGGGGGGGATGGGCAATGAGCAGTTCTTC. Its translation is CSAPVGGMGNEQFF.

The rearrangement uses TRBV10-2 and TRBJ2-7; D is unresolved. Germline V lookup: CDR1 WSHSY, CDR2 SAAADI. The CDR3 loop spans 12 amino acids. Trimming left V 5 bases short and J 5 bases short, with 10 bases between. In nucleotides, the CDR3 is TGCGCCAGCAGTAGCCCCCGGAACGAGCAGTACTTC. This gives the protein CASSSPRNEQYF.

About this clonotype: It may be a read error: a sequence one base away is much more abundant. The genes are TRBV4-1 and TRBJ1-1; D remains unclear. The CDR3 covers 14 residues. V was cut by 2 bases and J by 3 bases, with 10 bases left in between. CDR1 MGHRA and CDR2 YSYEKL come from the germline V gene. DNA for the CDR3: TGCGCCAGCAGCCAACCTACCCTGGACACTGAAGCTTTCTTT. Encoded protein: CASSQPTLDTEAFF.

V gene TRBV13 combines with J gene TRBJ1-2; 10 bases agree with TRBD1. CDR3 length equals 12 residues. The ends lost 9 bases at V and 8 bases at J; junction bases unmatched: 6. Germline-derived CDR1 and CDR2 are PRHDT and FYEKMQ (reference sequence). The CDR3 DNA is TGTGCCAGTGACAGGGGGCGAGGGGGCTACACCTTC. This translates into CASDRGRGGYTF.

This clonotype was counted many times. The chain couples TRBV27 to TRBJ2-1, with TRBD1 matching over 10 bases. The CDR3 totals 15 residues. With V trimmed by 6 bases and J by 2 bases, 4 bases remained unmatched. CDR1 and CDR2 from the germline V gene are MNHEY and SMNVEV (reference sequence). The DNA of the CDR3 is TGTGCCAGCAGGATTGACAGGGGGCCCTACAATGAGCAGTTCTTC. This codes for CASRIDRGPYNEQFF.

This clonotype was found a few times. This chain joins TRBV7-2 and TRBJ2-1; D ambiguous. V lost 1 base and J 1 base, leaving 11 bases between the germline ends. CDR1 is SGHTA, CDR2 FQGNSA, per germline. The CDR3 consists of 16 residues. The CDR3 sequence is CASSLDAHFSYNEQFF. CDR3 nucleotide sequence: TGTGCCAGCAGCTTAGACGCCCATTTTTCCTACAATGAGCAGTTCTTC.

This clonotype occurred a few times. The chain uses TRBV7-9 and TRBJ1-4, with TRBD1 matching over 11 bases. The CDR3 length is 14 residues. Trimming removed 5 bases from V and 8 bases from J; junction bases left unmatched: 4. From germline, CDR1 is SEHNR and CDR2 FQNEAQ (reference sequence). The CDR3 loop is CASSRGQGEEKLFF. The DNA for the CDR3 is TGTGCCAGCAGCCGGGGACAGGGGGAGGAAAAACTGTTTTTT.

V usage is TRBV28 and J usage is TRBJ1-3; the D is unclear. V lost 10 bases to trimming and J lost 0 bases, with 10 bases between them. The germline gives CDR1 MDHEN, CDR2 SYDVKM. The CDR3 totals 13 residues. CDR3 nucleotides: TGTGCCACCCACGAGATCTCTGGAAACACCATATATTTT. It translates to CATHEISGNTIYF.

At least ten counts were recorded for this clonotype. The chain uses TRBV20-1 and TRBJ2-1; D unclear. The germline gives CDR1 DFQATT, CDR2 SNEGSKA (reference sequence). V was pared by 5 bases and J by 7 bases, with 9 bases between. The CDR3 length is 11 residues. The CDR3 region has the DNA TGCAGTGCTTCCTATGGAAATGAGCAGTTCTTC. Its translation is CSASYGNEQFF.

This clonotype was counted ten times or more. The V gene is TRBV6-1, the J gene TRBJ2-5; 8 nucleotides line up with TRBD2. Germline CDR1 and CDR2: MNHNS and SASEGT. V shed 2 bases and J 5 bases; nucleotides not matched to a gene: 7. This CDR3 region has 15 residues. This chain's CDR3 is CASSESGGGLETQYF. The CDR3 nucleotides read TGTGCCAGCAGTGAATCCGGGGGGGGGCTTGAGACCCAGTACTTC.

The table lists this clonotype with a few counts. This sequence joins TRBV9 and TRBJ2-3; D possibly corresponds to TRBD2 (5 bases). Trimming cost V 4 bases and J 4 bases, with 25 bases left between them. The length of the CDR3 is 18 residues. In germline, CDR1 is SGDLS, CDR2 YYNGEE. This chain's CDR3 is CASSPYLDFAGWSDTQYF. CDR3 coding DNA: TGTGCCAGCAGCCCGTACCTCGACTTCGCGGGTTGGTCAGATACGCAGTATTTT.